This T cell receptor beta chain was documented in a study of T-cell memory formation after mild COVID-19. Study summary: Among the donors, TCR clusters were largely specific to each donor. Study-wide results and caveats: Some clones that responded were present in memory (sampled pre-infection), which suggests cross-reactive memory joined.

The V gene's germline CDR1 is LGHDT and CDR2 YNNKEL (reference sequence). The CDR3 contains 18 residues. V was clipped by 4 bases and J by 2 bases; unmatched bases: 10. Only a few counts were recorded for this clonotype. Its antigen is currently unknown. TCRdb recomputed calls from the 5' RACE reads with MiXCR, one row per CDR3 protein. The sample records 350,000 to 450,000 distinct CDR3 sequences, approximately 15% being singletons. The receptor was isolated from a man aged 18 to 29 who had mild COVID-19 (a few samples of this study predate the infection). Cell type and time point are not known. The J gene is TRBJ2-3, the V gene TRBV3-1, with 12 bases lining up with TRBD2. Sequenced input: PBMCs or a T cell subset sorted from them (not recorded which). DNA for the CDR3: TGTGCCAGCAGCCGGGCCGGGGGACTAGCGGGCGCCACAGATACGCAGTATTTT. This translates into CASSRAGGLAGATDTQYF.